This T cell receptor (beta chain) was recorded in a study of T cells in Graves' hyperthyroidism and ophthalmopathy. Amplification of TCR beta CDR3 regions was performed using RNA transcripts as template. A set of HTBI primers served as the primers for a first-round RT-PCR of the TCR CDR3. Via MiXCR, TCRdb re-called the multiplex PCR reads, giving one row per CDR3 protein. The profile shows fewer than 650,000 distinct CDR3 sequences, about 14% of them singletons. V trimming: 2 bases; J trimming: 5 bases; junction bases outside the gene matches: 6. The germline V gene encodes CDR1 SEHNR and CDR2 FQNEAQ (reference sequence). The CDR3 runs to 16 residues. This clonotype was counted many times. Its antigen is still unknown. Diagnoses used clinical symptoms, serum thyroxine and TRAb, thyroid ultrasound and orbital computed tomography. The sample of blood was obtained at first hyperthyroidism diagnosis (before any ophthalmopathy symptoms).

Study results and caveats: Clonotypes that were expanded in thyroid above 0.001 mostly appeared in blood too. Ophthalmopathy onset followed model prediction by a median around 6.6 months.

This clonotype originated in a woman aged 30 to 39 with Graves' hyperthyroidism that later progressed to Graves' ophthalmopathy. The gene calls are TRBV7-9 and TRBJ2-3; 11 nucleotides agree with TRBD2. The sequenced sample was blood. The CDR3: CASSLNLAGGVDTQYF. The CDR3 DNA is TGTGCCAGCAGCTTAAACCTAGCGGGAGGAGTAGATACGCAGTATTTT.